These 8 T cell receptor beta chains share one sample of origin, sequenced in a study of blood T cell repertoires in COVID-19. Profiling relied on immunoSEQ multiplex PCR, and the TCRdb table lists in-frame clones only, not all of them. This table has tens of thousands of clones, roughly nine tenths appearing once. Specimen: peripheral blood. Every receptor here comes from a man in his sixties with acute or convalescent COVID-19.

The CDR3 region is CASSLVRGNEQFF. CDR3 bases: TGTGCCAGCAGCCTGGTCAGGGGCAATGAGCAGTTCTTC. This chain connects TRBV27 to TRBJ2-1; the D gene is possibly TRBD1 (6 bases). Germline CDR1 MNHEY, CDR2 SMNVEV (reference sequence). The length of the CDR3 is 13 residues. Trimming removed 6 bases from V and 6 bases from J, with 12 bases in between.

The V call is TRBV28, the J call TRBJ2-7, with TRBD2 identical over 8 bases. This CDR3 contains 19 residues. Germline-derived CDR1 and CDR2 are MDHEN and SYDVKM. V lost 6 bases to trimming and J lost 2 bases; unmatched junction nucleotides: 21. The CDR3 region is CASSSIIPLDGGAAYEQYF. CDR3 sequence (DNA): TGTGCCAGCAGCAGTATAATTCCGCTAGACGGGGGGGCCGCCTACGAGCAGTACTTC.

The V and J genes are TRBV19 and TRBJ1-5, with 7 nucleotides matching TRBD1. Germline CDR1 LNHDA, CDR2 SQIVND (reference sequence). J lost 6 bases, V lost 6 bases, and 14 bases had no gene match. The CDR3 runs to 16 residues. CDR3 protein: CASRDGNRGMVQPQHF. For the CDR3, the DNA is TGTGCCAGTAGGGATGGGAACAGGGGAATGGTTCAGCCCCAGCATTTT.

The chain uses TRBV9 and TRBJ2-7; a possible D gene is TRBD1 (6 bases). V lost 3 bases and J 4 bases, leaving 14 bases between the germline ends. The CDR3 covers 14 residues. CDR1 SGDLS and CDR2 YYNGEE come from the germline V gene. The CDR3: CASSAGQFNYEQYF. In DNA form, the CDR3 reads TGTGCCAGCAGCGCCGGACAGTTTAATTACGAGCAGTACTTC.

This clone was seen once. The J gene is TRBJ2-2, the V gene TRBV24-1; perhaps TRBD1 as D (6 bases). Trimming removed 7 bases from V and 0 bases from J, with 11 bases in between. CDR3 length: 15 residues. Germline V CDR1 and CDR2: KGHDR, SFDVKD. The chain's CDR3 is CATRTGHSNTGELFF. The CDR3 region has the DNA TGTGCCACCAGGACGGGACATTCGAACACCGGGGAGCTGTTTTTT.

This clone was seen a handful of times. This chain uses TRBV9 with TRBJ1-5; tentative D call: TRBD1 (5 bases). Deletions cut 3 bases from V and 9 bases from J, with 19 bases between. CDR1 is SGDLS and CDR2 is YYNGEE in the germline V gene. The CDR3 is 15 residues long. The CDR3 nucleotides read TGTGCCAGCAGCGGTCCCGGGACGGAGGGTGGGCCCCAGCATTTT. Protein: CASSGPGTEGGPQHF.

The chain joins TRBV7-2 to TRBJ2-1; tentative D call: TRBD2 (6 bases). V was trimmed by 3 bases and J by 0 bases, leaving 9 bases between them. Germline V lookup: CDR1 SGHTA, CDR2 FQGNSA. The CDR3 has 15 residues. The CDR3 DNA reads TGTGCCAGCAGCTTTAGCGGCAGCTCCTACAATGAGCAGTTCTTC. Protein product: CASSFSGSSYNEQFF.

The V call is TRBV3-1 (or the pseudogene TRBV3-2), the J call TRBJ1-1; D gene unclear. The CDR3 is 14 residues long. Trimming pared 0 bases from V and 1 base from J, leaving 6 bases between. Germline-derived CDR1 and CDR2 are LGHDT and YNNKEL (reference sequence). The CDR3 is CASSQDLWNTEAFF. The CDR3 DNA sequence: TGTGCCAGCAGCCAAGATCTATGGAACACTGAAGCTTTCTTT.